A selection of T cell receptor beta chains follows, all from one sample in a study of identical twins. MiXCR, run by TCRdb on the 5' RACE reads, gives a single entry per CDR3 protein. The sample has 240,000 or so distinct CDR3 sequences; about 12% are singletons. These data were also reused for a study on yellow fever vaccine responses in identical twins.

Sequencing was performed on memory (CD45RO+) T cells sorted from blood. These receptor sequences come from a woman aged 18-29 years in good health. The CDR3 runs from the conserved cysteine through the conserved F or W. A D gene is named only where the DNA matches it firmly. Rows give clone size only sometimes, using once, few, many, or a class for an expanded clone.

CDR3	DNA	J	V	size	D
CSAPSSRTDTQYF	TGCAGTGCCCCTTCCTCCCGCACAGATACGCAGTATTTT	TRBJ2-3	TRBV20-1	few	.
CSARRRGLVQYF	TGCAGTGCTAGGCGCAGGGGGTTGGTGCAGTATTTT	TRBJ2-3	TRBV20-1	few	TRBD1
CASSSLRGAGELFF	TGTGCCAGCAGCTCCCTTAGGGGCGCCGGGGAGCTGTTTTTT	TRBJ2-2	TRBV7-2	few	.
CRSPGSGANVLTF	TGTCGTTCGCCAGGCTCTGGGGCCAACGTCCTGACTTTC	TRBJ2-6	TRBV6-1	many	.
CASSLRSLGTGELFF	TGTGCCAGCAGCTTGAGATCCCTTGGGACCGGGGAGCTGTTTTTT	TRBJ2-2	TRBV5-6	.	.
CASSPGTAGANVLTF	TGTGCCAGCAGCCCCGGGACAGCCGGGGCCAACGTCCTGACTTTC	TRBJ2-6	TRBV7-9	.	TRBD1
CASSQEAQLIYEQYF	TGTGCCAGCAGCCAAGAAGCTCAGCTGATATACGAGCAGTACTTC	TRBJ2-7	TRBV4-2	.	.
CASSLGSGGVAGTQETQYF	TGTGCCAGCAGTTTAGGCTCGGGCGGGGTCGCAGGGACCCAAGAGACCCAGTACTTC	TRBJ2-5	TRBV28	.	.
CASSLKIKSSYNSPLHF	TGTGCCAGCAGTCTGAAAATCAAAAGCTCCTATAATTCACCCCTCCACTTT	TRBJ1-6	TRBV28	many	.
CASSLLNYVGPYGYTF	TGTGCCAGCAGTTTACTGAATTATGTAGGGCCCTATGGCTACACCTTC	TRBJ1-2	TRBV28	.	.
CSAGARSAEQYF	TGCAGTGCTGGCGCCCGGTCCGCCGAGCAGTACTTC	TRBJ2-7	TRBV20-1	.	.
CASSTGRWASGRASYEQYF	TGTGCCAGCAGTACGGGACGCTGGGCTAGCGGGAGGGCCTCCTACGAGCAGTACTTC	TRBJ2-7	TRBV28	few	TRBD2
CASSLVFRAGGKGLSEQFF	TGTGCCAGCAGCTTAGTGTTTAGGGCGGGAGGAAAGGGTTTAAGCGAGCAGTTCTTC	TRBJ2-1	TRBV11-2	few	TRBD2
CSVGRDRVKTQYF	TGCAGCGTTGGCCGGGACAGGGTAAAGACCCAGTACTTC	TRBJ2-5	TRBV29-1	many	TRBD1
CASSLWNTGELFF	TGTGCCAGCAGCTTATGGAACACCGGGGAGCTGTTTTTT	TRBJ2-2	TRBV11-2	many	.
CAMAPAGAKDTQYF	TGTGCCATGGCGCCAGCGGGGGCTAAAGATACGCAGTATTTT	TRBJ2-3	TRBV10-3	.	TRBD2
CASSPAGRAETQYF	TGTGCCAGCAGTCCTGCTGGGAGGGCAGAGACCCAGTACTTC	TRBJ2-5	TRBV12-3/TRBV12-4	.	TRBD2
CASRGDRESEQYF	TGTGCCAGCAGGGGGGACAGGGAATCCGAGCAGTACTTC	TRBJ2-7	TRBV28	few	TRBD1
CASTGQPNTGELFF	TGTGCCAGCACCGGACAGCCGAACACCGGGGAGCTGTTTTTT	TRBJ2-2	TRBV6-1	.	.
CASSRAGQETQYF	TGCGCCAGCAGTCGGGCGGGGCAAGAGACCCAGTACTTC	TRBJ2-5	TRBV5-1	few	.
CASSQWSTNEKLFF	TGTGCCAGCAGCCAGTGGTCAACTAATGAAAAACTGTTTTTT	TRBJ1-4	TRBV3-1	few	.
CASSGLARSTGELFF	TGTGCCAGCAGTGGACTAGCGAGGAGCACCGGGGAGCTGTTTTTT	TRBJ2-2	TRBV12-3/TRBV12-4	.	TRBD2
CSADATGGSHEQYF	TGCAGCGCTGACGCCACAGGGGGCTCCCACGAGCAGTACTTC	TRBJ2-7	TRBV29-1	few	TRBD1